Listed below are T cell receptor beta chains from one sample, sequenced in a study of OX40 agonist ivuxolimab in advanced cancers. The method was immunoSEQ multiplex PCR; TCRdb's version includes in-frame clones alone and lacks a portion of them. The repertoire holds some 99,000 clones, with roughly 87% as singletons. The sample was CD4+ or CD8+ T cells sorted from blood, taken in a trial of the OX40 agonist ivuxolimab. The receptors derive from an adult with an advanced solid tumor such as melanoma, head and neck, liver or kidney cancer. Both conserved end residues are part of each CDR3. The D gene is left open where the match is weak. Some rows mark clone size as missing; the rest say once, few, many or name a class of expanded clone.

NA	13	NA	TRBV29-1	TRBJ2-7	CSVDRGNLDEQYF	TGCAGCGTTGACCGGGGAAACCTGGACGAGCAGTACTTC
NA	12	NA	TRBV28	TRBJ2-7	CASRESSYEQYF	TGTGCCAGCAGGGAAAGCTCCTACGAGCAGTACTTC
NA	13	TRBD2	TRBV7-3	TRBJ2-3	CASSSLAGGTQYF	TGTGCCAGCAGCTCCCTAGCGGGAGGTACGCAGTATTTT
NA	15	TRBD1	TRBV5-1	TRBJ2-3	CASSWGQGVGDTQYF	TGCGCCAGCAGCTGGGGACAGGGGGTTGGTGATACGCAGTATTTT
NA	13	NA	TRBV18	TRBJ2-7	CASSRSGGYEQYF	TGTGCCAGCTCACGGAGCGGCGGATACGAGCAGTACTTC
NA	15	TRBD1	TRBV15	TRBJ1-1	CATSRVPMGQTEAFF	TGTGCCACCAGCAGAGTTCCGATGGGACAGACTGAAGCTTTCTTT
NA	13	NA	TRBV29-1	TRBJ1-3	CSVTQGYGNTIYF	TGCAGCGTTACTCAGGGGTATGGAAACACCATATATTTT
NA	12	NA	TRBV6-5	TRBJ1-2	CASSYGGVRYTF	TGTGCCAGCAGTTACGGAGGGGTTCGCTACACCTTC
NA	16	TRBD2	TRBV19	TRBJ2-1	CASSMVAGASYNEQFF	TGTGCCAGTAGTATGGTAGCGGGAGCGTCCTACAATGAGCAGTTCTTC
NA	15	NA	TRBV7-8	TRBJ1-5	CASSLIQGILQPQHF	TGTGCCAGCAGCTTAATACAGGGCATTCTCCAGCCCCAGCATTTT
NA	20	TRBD2	TRBV4-2	TRBJ2-3	CASSQRPTSGRFIGTDTQYF	TGTGCCAGCAGCCAGCGCCCGACTAGCGGGAGGTTCATTGGTACAGATACGCAGTATTTT
NA	14	TRBD2	TRBV9	TRBJ2-1	CASSVRTSGRIQFF	TGTGCCAGCAGCGTTAGGACTAGCGGGAGGATTCAGTTCTTC
NA	16	TRBD1	TRBV15	TRBJ2-1	CATSTDRDSSYNEQFF	TGTGCCACCAGCACCGACAGGGATAGCTCCTACAATGAGCAGTTCTTC
NA	15	TRBD1	TRBV19	TRBJ2-2	CASSPGQGNTGELFF	TGTGCCAGTAGTCCGGGACAGGGGAACACCGGGGAGCTGTTTTTT
NA	16	NA	TRBV19	TRBJ2-1	CASSIVPGQQLNEQFF	TGTGCCAGTAGTATAGTCCCGGGGCAGCAGCTCAATGAGCAGTTCTTC
NA	15	NA	TRBV28	TRBJ2-6	CASAITLTGANVLTF	TGTGCCAGCGCCATAACGCTTACTGGGGCCAACGTCCTGACTTTC
NA	14	NA	TRBV11-3	TRBJ2-3	CASSLGIKGDTQYF	TGTGCCAGCAGCTTAGGTATCAAGGGTGATACGCAGTATTTT
NA	12	NA	TRBV7-3	TRBJ2-3	CASSLPPDTQYF	TGTGCCAGCAGCCTCCCCCCGGATACGCAGTATTTT
NA	15	NA	TRBV27	TRBJ1-5	CAIPAEATGSQPQHF	TGTGCCATACCAGCCGAGGCCACAGGGAGTCAGCCCCAGCATTTT
NA	13	NA	TRBV18	TRBJ2-5	CASSKAGEETQYF	TGTGCCAGCTCAAAAGCAGGAGAGGAGACCCAGTACTTC
NA	15	TRBD1	TRBV7-3	TRBJ2-5	CASSLGPGGQETQYF	TGTGCCAGCAGCTTAGGGCCAGGGGGCCAAGAGACCCAGTACTTC
NA	15	TRBD1	TRBV11-3	TRBJ1-1	CASSSRDRGNTEAFF	TGTGCCAGCAGCTCCCGGGACAGGGGTAACACTGAAGCTTTCTTT
NA	15	NA	TRBV5-4	TRBJ2-5	CASSSQGGGQETQYF	TGTGCCAGCAGCTCCCAGGGGGGGGGACAAGAGACCCAGTACTTC
NA	14	TRBD2	TRBV4-2	TRBJ2-7	CASSPTRTSGSNYF	TGTGCCAGCAGCCCCACCCGGACCAGCGGGAGTAACTACTTC
NA	17	TRBD2	TRBV15	TRBJ2-7	CATSRKGLAGSSYEQYF	TGTGCCACCAGCAGAAAGGGACTAGCGGGCAGCTCCTACGAGCAGTACTTC
NA	16	NA	TRBV7-2	TRBJ2-7	CASSPSRQARGYEQYF	TGTGCCAGCAGCCCCTCTAGACAGGCCCGGGGGTACGAGCAGTACTTC
NA	15	TRBD1	TRBV19	TRBJ2-1	CASSRFGTDLNEQFF	TGTGCCAGTAGCCGATTCGGGACAGATCTAAATGAGCAGTTCTTC
NA	15	TRBD2	TRBV7-6	TRBJ2-7	CASSTGLAGDYEQYF	TGTGCCAGCAGCACAGGACTAGCGGGAGACTACGAGCAGTACTTC
NA	16	TRBD1	TRBV30	TRBJ1-4	CAWRGDRGRPNEKLFF	TGTGCCTGGAGGGGAGACAGGGGCCGCCCTAATGAAAAACTGTTTTTT
NA	14	TRBD2	TRBV10-3	TRBJ2-3	CAIRLAGEVDTQYF	TGTGCCATCAGGTTAGCGGGAGAAGTAGATACGCAGTATTTT
NA	14	NA	TRBV7-9	TRBJ1-3	CASSPGHAGNTIYF	TGTGCCAGCAGCCCCGGGCATGCTGGAAACACCATATATTTT
once	14	TRBD2	TRBV11-2	TRBJ2-7	CASRVERDSQEQYF	TGTGCCAGCAGAGTGGAGCGGGATTCCCAAGAGCAGTACTTC
NA	11	NA	TRBV7-9	TRBJ2-1	CASSPYNEQFF	TGTGCCAGCAGCCCCTACAATGAGCAGTTCTTC
NA	18	NA	TRBV7-4	TRBJ1-4	CASSLVDGWDGVNEKLFF	TGTGCCAGCAGCTTAGTGGACGGGTGGGACGGAGTTAATGAAAAACTGTTTTTT
NA	15	NA	TRBV6-1	TRBJ2-1	CASNGAGGGGNEQFF	TGTGCCAGCAACGGGGCGGGCGGAGGGGGGAATGAGCAGTTCTTC
NA	14	NA	TRBV21-1	TRBJ1-6	CASSKALRRRHLHF	TGTGCCAGCAGCAAAGCGCTTCGGCGTCGACACCTCCACTTT
NA	16	TRBD1	TRBV30	TRBJ2-2	CAWSPRGRGNTGELFF	TGTGCCTGGAGTCCCAGGGGGCGCGGGAACACCGGGGAGCTGTTTTTT